The 8 T cell receptor beta chains reported below all come from one sample, sequenced in a study of OX40 agonist ivuxolimab in advanced cancers. Measured with immunoSEQ multiplex PCR; TCRdb has only the in-frame clones, and not every one. The data show over 45,000 clones, around 83% seen once. Sequences were derived from CD4+ or CD8+ T cells sorted from blood, sampled in a trial of the OX40 agonist ivuxolimab. The source is an adult with an advanced solid tumor such as melanoma, head and neck, liver or kidney cancer.

The rearrangement links TRBV11-2 to TRBJ2-2; 8 bases map to TRBD2. V shed 6 bases, J shed 7 bases, and the junction held 10 bases outside the gene matches. Germline lookup yields CDR1 SGHAT and CDR2 FQNNGV. This CDR3 is built from 15 residues. The CDR3 is CASRPSGRKVGELFF. The CDR3 nucleotides are TGTGCCAGCAGGCCTAGCGGGCGCAAGGTCGGGGAGCTGTTTTTT.

The chain couples TRBV11-2 to TRBJ1-1; 8 nucleotides line up with TRBD1. V lost 4 bases and J lost 8; bases outside the gene matches: 15. The germline V gene has CDR1 SGHAT and CDR2 FQNNGV. The CDR3 has 16 amino acids. Here the CDR3 DNA reads TGTGCCAGCAGCTCCCCCTTCCGGCAGGGGGCAGCCGAAGCTTTCTTT. Protein product: CASSSPFRQGAAEAFF.

A single count supports this clone. The chain links TRBV7-2 to TRBJ2-3, with 8 nucleotides matching TRBD2. The germline V gene has CDR1 SGHTA and CDR2 FQGNSA. The CDR3 sequence is 19 residues long. V lost 0 bases to trimming and J lost 0 bases; unmatched junction nucleotides: 11. CDR3 coding DNA: TGTGCCAGCAGCTTAGCGCCGGGAGGGACTAGGGGTAGCACAGATACGCAGTATTTT. Encoded protein: CASSLAPGGTRGSTDTQYF.

This chain uses TRBV19 with TRBJ1-1, with D possibly TRBD1 on 5 matching bases. There are 15 residues in the CDR3. Trimming pared 5 bases from V and 5 bases from J, leaving 18 bases between. CDR1 and CDR2 (germline): LNHDA, SQIVND (reference sequence). CDR3 sequence reads: CASSPQFLEGTEAFF. The CDR3 DNA reads TGTGCCAGTAGTCCCCAGTTCCTGGAGGGGACTGAAGCTTTCTTT.

The genes are TRBV5-6 and TRBJ2-1; possibly TRBD1 for D (6 bases). The CDR3 loop spans 14 amino acids. Germline-derived CDR1 and CDR2 are SGHDT and YYEEEE. The germline V and J ends were trimmed by 1 base and 5 bases, with 10 bases remaining between them. The CDR3 DNA is TGTGCCAGCAGCTTGATCGACAGGAACAATGAGCAGTTCTTC. Amino acids: CASSLIDRNNEQFF.

The chain carries TRBV15 and TRBJ1-4; D may be TRBD1 (5 bases). Germline values: CDR1 LNHNV, CDR2 YYDKDF (reference sequence). The CDR3 extends over 16 amino acids. V gave up 2 bases and J gave up 0 bases, with 10 bases separating them. In DNA, the CDR3 is TGTGCCACCAGCAGACGAAAAGGGGCAACTAATGAAAAACTGTTTTTT. Its translation is CATSRRKGATNEKLFF.

This clone was recorded once. The chain recombines TRBV5-1 with TRBJ2-2; no firm D call. The CDR3 totals 15 residues. Trimming took 0 bases from V and 1 from J, leaving 7 bases between them. Germline-derived CDR1 and CDR2 are SGHRS and YFSETQ. In nucleotides, the CDR3 is TGCGCCAGCAGCTTGGCCCCTCAGAACACCGGGGAGCTGTTTTTT. It yields the protein CASSLAPQNTGELFF.

The chain joins TRBV5-1 to TRBJ2-3, with D hard to call. Germline CDR1 SGHRS, CDR2 YFSETQ. This CDR3 contains 13 residues. Trimming took off 3 bases at V and 6 bases at J, with 11 bases between the two ends. The CDR3, as DNA: TGCGCCAGCAGCTCATGGACGAGGGATACGCAGTATTTT. This codes for CASSSWTRDTQYF. Full variable domain (missing parts from reference TRBV5-1 and TRBJ2-3): KAGVTQTPRYLIKTRGQQVTLSCSPISGHRSVSWYQQTPGQGLQFLFEYFSETQRNKGNFPGRFSGRQFSNSRSEMNVSTLELGDSALYLCASSSWTRDTQYFGPGTRLTVL.